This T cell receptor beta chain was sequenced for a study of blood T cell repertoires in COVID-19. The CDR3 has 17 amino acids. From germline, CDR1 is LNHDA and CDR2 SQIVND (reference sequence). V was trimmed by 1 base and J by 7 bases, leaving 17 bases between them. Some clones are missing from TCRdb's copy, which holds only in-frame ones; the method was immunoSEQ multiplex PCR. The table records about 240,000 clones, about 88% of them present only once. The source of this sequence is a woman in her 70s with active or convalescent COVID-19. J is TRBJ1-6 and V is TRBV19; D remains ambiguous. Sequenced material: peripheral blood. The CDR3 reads CASSIGHVDRVNSPLHF. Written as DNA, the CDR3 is TGTGCCAGTAGTATAGGCCATGTCGACCGGGTCAATTCACCCCTCCACTTT.